The clone carrying this T cell receptor (beta chain) was found many times. Its antigen is currently unknown. Disease duration was under 3 months in the ophthalmopathy patients, who also had a Clinical Activity Score of at least 3 and a NOSPECS grade of at least 4. TCR beta CDR3 regions were amplified from RNA transcripts. HTBI primers were the set used in a first-round RT-PCR of the TCR CDR3. TCRdb used MiXCR to reprocess the multiplex PCR reads, holding one entry per CDR3 protein. Found here are 700,000 or so distinct CDR3 sequences, about 15% of them singletons; the top ten hold 9.5% to 15%. The sample originates from a study of T cells in Graves' hyperthyroidism and ophthalmopathy. Notes on the study in general: Among thyroid clonotypes expanded above 0.001, most also appeared in blood.

The source is a woman aged 50 to 65 with Graves' ophthalmopathy. Sequenced sample: blood.

The CDR3 sequence: CSATGSSGRTDTQYF. The CDR3 DNA reads TGCAGTGCCACGGGATCTAGCGGCCGCACAGATACGCAGTATTTT. This chain joins TRBV20-1 and TRBJ2-3; 7 nucleotides match TRBD2. The CDR3 runs 15 residues. V dropped 6 bases and J dropped 1; count of bases not matched to a gene: 10. Looked up from germline, CDR1 is DFQATT and CDR2 is SNEGSKA (reference sequence).